This is a list of T cell receptor beta chains from one sample in a study of siplizumab effects on memory and regulatory T cells. Profiled with immunoSEQ multiplex PCR; TCRdb holds only in-frame clones, not every one. The table records fewer than 100,000 clones, 85% to 95% of them present only once. The sequencing input was non-Treg CD4+ T cells sorted from blood. Receptors originate from a human donor in good health. The CDR3 runs from the conserved cysteine through the conserved F or W. A D gene is named only where the DNA matches it firmly. Some rows mark clone size as missing; the rest say once, few, many or name a class of expanded clone.

j_gene | d_gene | abundance | v_gene | CDR3aa | CDR3nt
TRBJ1-1 | TRBD1 | once | TRBV6-5 | CASSLSRGGGRTEAFF | TGTGCCAGCAGTTTAAGCAGGGGGGGTGGAAGAACTGAAGCTTTCTTT
TRBJ2-1 | - | - | TRBV10-3 | CAISESPGEWNEQFF | TGTGCCATCAGTGAGTCACCAGGGGAGTGGAATGAGCAGTTCTTC
TRBJ2-7 | TRBD2 | - | TRBV18 | CASSPSGRDRWQRGGFEQYF | TGTGCCAGCTCACCTTCCGGCCGGGACAGGTGGCAGCGGGGGGGTTTTGAGCAGTACTTC
TRBJ1-2 | TRBD1 | - | TRBV10-3 | CAIRGKPGRDRDVAYGYTF | TGTGCCATCAGGGGCAAACCCGGCCGGGACAGGGATGTCGCCTATGGCTACACCTTC
TRBJ2-1 | - | - | TRBV11-2 | CASSLDHEQFF | TGTGCCAGCAGCTTAGACCATGAGCAGTTCTTC
TRBJ1-1 | TRBD1 | - | TRBV18 | CASSPPGQGEAFF | TGTGCCAGCTCACCACCGGGACAGGGTGAAGCTTTCTTT
TRBJ2-5 | - | - | TRBV6-5 | CASSYSGGGQWTQYF | TGTGCCAGCAGTTACTCGGGGGGGGGACAGTGGACCCAGTACTTC
TRBJ1-5 | - | - | TRBV7-9 | CASSAEYGQHF | TGTGCCAGCAGCGCCGAATACGGGCAGCATTTT
TRBJ1-6 | - | - | TRBV5-1 | CASSLDLAVNSPLHF | TGCGCCAGCAGCTTGGATTTGGCGGTCAATTCACCCCTCCACTTT
TRBJ1-3 | - | - | TRBV30 | CAWSSGDGNTIYF | TGTGCCTGGAGTTCAGGGGATGGAAACACCATATATTTT
TRBJ2-7 | - | - | TRBV15 | CATSRGSRSSYEQYF | TGTGCCACCAGCAGGGGATCACGGAGCTCCTACGAGCAGTACTTC